The 24 T cell receptor beta chains below were found in one sample sequenced in a study of CD8+CD57+ T cells in acquired aplastic anemia. Those patients picked for sequencing had displayed CD8+CD57+ cell expansion on flow cytometry. Investigators profiled TCR beta VDJ and CDR3 from genomic DNA template. TCRdb re-called the reads through MiXCR, storing one row per CDR3 protein. This sample has under 200,000 distinct CDR3 sequences, with under 55% found just once. The material sequenced was sorted CD4+, CD8+, or CD8+CD57+ T cells (not recorded which) from PBMCs. The receptors come from a human donor with aplastic anemia.

This clonotype occurred many times. The rearrangement links TRBV4-2 to TRBJ2-3; no clear D. The CDR3 consists of 13 residues. CDR1 and CDR2 from the germline V gene are LGHNA and YNFKEQ. V shed 1 base and J shed 3 bases, with 5 bases lying between them. This chain's CDR3 is CASSQGTTDTQYF. CDR3 sequence (DNA): TGTGCCAGCAGCCAAGGAACAACAGATACGCAGTATTTT.

This clonotype has only one observation. A much larger clone is a single base away; this may be a read error. The chain carries TRBV2 and TRBJ1-2, with TRBD1 identical over 7 bases. From germline, CDR1 is SNHLY and CDR2 FYNNEI. This CDR3 has 14 residues. CDR3 region: CAGSYPAGGYGYTF. DNA of the CDR3: TGTGCCGGCAGTTACCCCGCAGGGGGCTATGGCTACACCTTC.

The rearrangement uses TRBV7-3 and TRBJ2-1; 10 bases are shared with TRBD2. The germline CDR1 and CDR2 sequences are SGHTA and FQGTGA. The V gene end was trimmed by 7 bases and the J gene end by 7 bases; junction bases not matched to a gene: 7. The CDR3 consists of 14 residues. The CDR3 sequence is CASTRSGGANEQFF. The CDR3 region has the DNA TGTGCCAGCACCCGAAGCGGGGGGGCGAATGAGCAGTTCTTC.

The chain is built from TRBV15 and TRBJ1-4, with D hard to call. The V end was cut by 0 bases, the J end by 4 bases, with 9 bases between. Germline lookup yields CDR1 LNHNV and CDR2 YYDKDF (reference sequence). The CDR3 contains 15 residues. The CDR3 reads CATSREAVGNEKLFF. CDR3 coding DNA: TGTGCCACCAGCAGAGAGGCAGTAGGTAATGAAAAACTGTTTTTT.

A note on this clonotype: A single base separates this from a much larger clone, so it may be a read error. The DNA is left out, because the CDR3 cannot be placed on it with certainty; the CDR3 is given as TCRdb lists it. This chain uses TRBV5-1 with TRBJ1-4; the table's D call TRBD1 went unverified against the DNA. Both ends counted, the CDR3 spans 15 residues. The V gene's germline CDR1 is SGHRS and CDR2 YFSETQ. The CDR3 loop is CASSVFGTGNEKVFF.

Many counts were recorded for this clonotype. This rearrangement joins TRBV11-2 to TRBJ2-3; 8 bases agree with TRBD1. Trimming cost V 6 bases and J 5 bases; bases outside gene matches: 10. The length of the CDR3 is 15 residues. Germline CDR1 and CDR2: SGHAT and FQNNGV. CDR3 protein: CASRSTGVGGDTQYF. The CDR3 DNA reads as TGTGCCAGCAGGTCGACAGGGGTTGGCGGAGATACGCAGTATTTT. The variable domain in full, with the rest retrieved from reference TRBV11-2 and TRBJ2-3, is EAGVAQSPRYKIIEKRQSVAFWCNPISGHATLYWYQQILGQGPKLLIQFQNNGVVDDSQLPKDRFSAERLKGVDSTLKIQPAKLEDSAVYLCASRSTGVGGDTQYFGPGTRLTVL.

This clonotype occurred many times. The V gene is TRBV24-1, the J gene TRBJ2-1, with TRBD2 identical over 10 bases. CDR1 and CDR2 (germline): KGHDR, SFDVKD. This CDR3 has 15 residues. V lost 5 bases, J lost 7 bases, and 7 bases stayed unmatched. DNA of the CDR3: TGTGCCACCAGTGGAGCTCTAGCGGGGGTTAATGAGCAGTTCTTC. Translated, it gives CATSGALAGVNEQFF.

The rearrangement links TRBV19 to TRBJ2-5, with D hard to call. Trimming cost V 3 bases and J 6 bases, with 14 bases left between them. Per germline, CDR1 LNHDA and CDR2 SQIVND (reference sequence). This CDR3 contains 14 residues. The CDR3 here is CASSISWDVKTQYF. The CDR3 DNA reads TGTGCCAGTAGTATCTCATGGGATGTGAAGACCCAGTACTTC.

V and J are TRBV19 and TRBJ1-6; TRBD1 matches at 8 bases. V was pared by 6 bases and J by 7 bases, with 14 bases of the junction left unmatched. CDR3 length: 17 residues. From germline, CDR1 is LNHDA and CDR2 SQIVND (reference sequence). CDR3 nucleotides: TGTGCCAGTAGCCACTTACAGGGGGACTGGGTAAATTCACCCCTCCACTTT. Its translation is CASSHLQGDWVNSPLHF.

Remarks on this clonotype: Given a much more abundant clone one base away, this may be a read error. The chain recombines TRBV3-1 with TRBJ2-7; 10 bases align to TRBD2. The V gene's germline CDR1 is LGHDT and CDR2 YNNKEL (reference sequence). This CDR3 has 13 residues. This CDR3 is CSSGLAGVNEQYF. DNA for the CDR3: TGTTCCAGCGGGCTAGCGGGAGTAAACGAGCAGTACTTC.

To note about this clonotype: The germline gene is not matched at one end of the junction; a read error may be the cause. This chain connects TRBV15 to TRBJ1-2; no definite D call. CDR3 size: 14 residues. The germline V gene encodes CDR1 LNHNV and CDR2 YYDKDF (reference sequence). DNA of the CDR3: TGTGCCACCAGCAGAGAAAAGGGCTCCTATGACTACGCCTTC. Protein: CATSREKGSYDYAF.

The chain combines TRBV19 with TRBJ2-7; D remains ambiguous. Trimming removed 2 bases at V and 3 bases at J, with 11 bases between. The CDR3 consists of 14 residues. Looked up from germline, CDR1 is LNHDA and CDR2 is SQIVND (reference sequence). In DNA form, the CDR3 reads TGTGCCAGTAGTATATCCAATCAAGACTACGAGCAGTACTTC. Its translation is CASSISNQDYEQYF.

On this clonotype: At one boundary the junction diverges from the germline segment, which might be a read error. The CDR3 loop reads CASSFEAGAKFF. CDR3 coding DNA: TGTGCCAGCAGCTTCGAGGCGGGGGCCAAGTTCTTC. The chain links TRBV7-2 to TRBJ2-5; possibly TRBD2 for D (7 bases). CDR1 and CDR2 (germline): SGHTA, FQGNSA. The CDR3 extends over 12 amino acids.

V is TRBV10-1 and J is TRBJ2-7; 8 nucleotides match TRBD2. There are 13 residues in the CDR3. The germline V gene encodes CDR1 WNHNN and CDR2 SYGVQD (reference sequence). V shed 3 bases, J shed 3 bases, and the junction held 1 base outside the gene matches. CDR3 bases: TGCGCCAGCAGTGAAGGGACTAGCTACGAGCAGTACTTC. Encoded protein: CASSEGTSYEQYF.

The chain uses TRBV4-1 and TRBJ2-7; D possibly corresponds to TRBD1 (7 bases). The length of the CDR3 is 16 residues. Germline values: CDR1 MGHRA, CDR2 YSYEKL. V lost 1 base and J lost 2, with 15 bases in between. This CDR3 reads CASSQGFGRGAYEQYF. CDR3 sequence (DNA): TGCGCCAGCAGCCAAGGCTTCGGCAGGGGGGCCTACGAGCAGTACTTC.

The rearrangement links TRBV7-6 to TRBJ1-2; 8 bases agree with TRBD1. V dropped 5 bases and J dropped 8; count of bases not matched to a gene: 4. The CDR3 covers 12 residues. Germline-derived CDR1 and CDR2 are SGHVS and FNYEAQ. DNA for the CDR3: TGTGCCAGCAGCCCTCGACAGGGGGGCTACACCTTC. Translation gives CASSPRQGGYTF.

At least ten counts were recorded for this clonotype. This sequence joins TRBV7-2 and TRBJ1-1; 9 bases line up with TRBD1. Unmatched junction bases numbered 4, after V lost 4 bases and J lost 4 bases. Germline V gene data show CDR1 as SGHTA and CDR2 as FQGNSA. The CDR3 sequence is 14 residues long. CDR3 sequence (DNA): TGTGCCAGCAGCTCACAGGGGGCACTCACTGAAGCTTTCTTT. Translating gives CASSSQGALTEAFF.

This rearrangement joins TRBV19 to TRBJ1-5; D unclear. CDR3 size: 13 residues. Per germline, CDR1 LNHDA and CDR2 SQIVND (reference sequence). The V end was cut by 0 bases, the J end by 6 bases, with 6 bases between. The CDR3 is CASSIDRGQPQHF. The CDR3 bases are TGTGCCAGTAGTATAGATCGTGGTCAGCCCCAGCATTTT.

This clonotype was observed at least ten times. The CDR3 loop is CASSSGTSGSTDTQYF. The CDR3 bases are TGTGCCAGCAGCAGCGGGACTAGCGGTAGCACAGATACGCAGTATTTT. The chain joins TRBV11-2 to TRBJ2-3; TRBD2 matches at 11 bases. With V trimmed by 5 bases and J by 0 bases, 4 bases remained unmatched. The length of the CDR3 is 16 residues. In germline, CDR1 is SGHAT, CDR2 FQNNGV.

The chain recombines TRBV5-1 with TRBJ2-2; D gene uncertain. Germline V CDR1 and CDR2: SGHRS, YFSETQ. This CDR3 contains 15 residues. V was trimmed by 3 bases and J by 0 bases, leaving 9 bases between them. This CDR3 is CASSSLGANTGELFF. CDR3 sequence (DNA): TGCGCCAGCAGCTCACTGGGTGCGAACACCGGGGAGCTGTTTTTT.

The table lists this clonotype with a few counts. The CDR3 is CASLPTGANVLTF. The CDR3 nucleotides are TGTGCCAGTCTCCCAACTGGGGCCAACGTCCTGACTTTC. The chain couples TRBV7-9 to TRBJ2-6; no reliable D call. Per the germline V gene, CDR1 is SEHNR and CDR2 is FQNEAQ (reference sequence). CDR3 length: 13 amino acids. V gave up 9 bases and J gave up 2 bases, with 8 bases separating them.

This clonotype has just a few counts. The rearrangement uses TRBV7-9 and TRBJ1-1, with TRBD1 identical over 10 bases. Unmatched junction bases numbered 7, after V lost 10 bases and J lost 11 bases. The CDR3 has 11 amino acids. CDR1 and CDR2 from the germline V gene are SEHNR and FQNEAQ (reference sequence). The chain's CDR3 is CAIPTGGMAFF. The CDR3 bases are TGTGCCATCCCGACAGGGGGCATGGCTTTCTTT.

The rearrangement uses TRBV7-2 and TRBJ1-2, with 7 nucleotides matching TRBD1. Germline V CDR1 and CDR2: SGHTA, FQGNSA. V shed 5 bases and J 4 bases; nucleotides not matched to a gene: 4. The CDR3 covers 13 residues. DNA for the CDR3: TGTGCCAGCAGCGACAGGGCCTTCTATGGCTACACCTTC. This translates into CASSDRAFYGYTF.

Of note for this clonotype: The junction differs from germline at one of its ends, possibly a read error. CDR3 residues: CASSLGTSGRRNEQFF. CDR3 in DNA: TGTGCTAGCAGCCTCGGGACTAGCGGTCGGAGGAATGAGCAGTTCTTC. The V gene is TRBV7-7, the J gene TRBJ2-1; TRBD2 agrees at 11 bases. The CDR3 runs to 16 residues. From germline, CDR1 is SSHAT and CDR2 FNYEAQ (reference sequence).